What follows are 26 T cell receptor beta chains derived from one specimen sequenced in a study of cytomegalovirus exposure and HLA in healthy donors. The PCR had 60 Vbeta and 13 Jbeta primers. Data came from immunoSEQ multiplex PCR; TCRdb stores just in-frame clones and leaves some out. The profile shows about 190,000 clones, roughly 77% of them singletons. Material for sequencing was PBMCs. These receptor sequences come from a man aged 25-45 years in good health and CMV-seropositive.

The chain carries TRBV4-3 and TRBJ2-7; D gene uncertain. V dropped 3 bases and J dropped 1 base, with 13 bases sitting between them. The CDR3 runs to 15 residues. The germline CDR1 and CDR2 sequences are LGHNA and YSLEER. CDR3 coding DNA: TGCGCCAGCAGCCAGACCACACAGAGATCCTACGAGCAGTACTTC. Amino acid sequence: CASSQTTQRSYEQYF.

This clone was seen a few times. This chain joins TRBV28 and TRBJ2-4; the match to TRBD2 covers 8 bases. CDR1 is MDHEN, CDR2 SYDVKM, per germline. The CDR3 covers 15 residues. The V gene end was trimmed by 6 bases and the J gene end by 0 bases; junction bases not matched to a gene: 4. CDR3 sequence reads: CASSPSGGAKNIQYF. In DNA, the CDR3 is TGTGCCAGCAGCCCCAGCGGGGGAGCCAAAAACATTCAGTACTTC.

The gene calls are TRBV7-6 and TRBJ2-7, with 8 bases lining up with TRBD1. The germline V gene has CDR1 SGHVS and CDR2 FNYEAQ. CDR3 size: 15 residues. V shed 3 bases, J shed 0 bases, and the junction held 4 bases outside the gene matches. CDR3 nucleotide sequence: TGTGCCAGCAGCTTGGACACAGGGGGCTCCTACGAGCAGTACTTC. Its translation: CASSLDTGGSYEQYF.

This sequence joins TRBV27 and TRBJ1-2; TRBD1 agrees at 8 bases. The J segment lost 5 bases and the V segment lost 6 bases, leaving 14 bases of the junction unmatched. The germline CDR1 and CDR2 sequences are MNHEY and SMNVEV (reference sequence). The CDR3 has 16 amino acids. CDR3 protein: CASSARTGFLEYGYTF. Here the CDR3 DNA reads TGTGCCAGCAGCGCCCGGACAGGGTTCCTTGAGTATGGCTACACCTTC.

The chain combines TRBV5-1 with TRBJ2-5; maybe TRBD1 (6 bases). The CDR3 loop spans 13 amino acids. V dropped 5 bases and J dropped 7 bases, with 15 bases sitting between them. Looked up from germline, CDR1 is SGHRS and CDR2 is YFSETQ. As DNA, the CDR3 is TGCGCCAGCAGTACAGGGTCGAGTCGGACCCAGTACTTC. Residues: CASSTGSSRTQYF.

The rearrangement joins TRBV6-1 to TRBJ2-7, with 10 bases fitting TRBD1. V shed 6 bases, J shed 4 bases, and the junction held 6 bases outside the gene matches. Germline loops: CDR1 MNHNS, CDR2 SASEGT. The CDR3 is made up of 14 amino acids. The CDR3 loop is CASRSTGGAYEQYF. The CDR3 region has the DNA TGTGCCAGCAGATCGACAGGGGGCGCTTACGAGCAGTACTTC.

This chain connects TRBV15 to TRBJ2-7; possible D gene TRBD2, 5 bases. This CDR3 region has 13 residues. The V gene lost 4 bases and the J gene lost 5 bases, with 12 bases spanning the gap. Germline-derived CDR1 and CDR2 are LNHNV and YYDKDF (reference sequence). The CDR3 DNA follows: TGTGCCACCAGCATCGAGGGCAAGAACGAGCAGTACTTC. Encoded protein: CATSIEGKNEQYF.

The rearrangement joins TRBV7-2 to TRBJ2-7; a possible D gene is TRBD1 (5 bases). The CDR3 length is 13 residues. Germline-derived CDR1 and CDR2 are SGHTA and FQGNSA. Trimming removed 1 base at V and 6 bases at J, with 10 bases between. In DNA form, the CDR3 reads TGTGCCAGCAGCTTAGAGGTCAGGGCCGAGCAGTACTTC. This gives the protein CASSLEVRAEQYF.

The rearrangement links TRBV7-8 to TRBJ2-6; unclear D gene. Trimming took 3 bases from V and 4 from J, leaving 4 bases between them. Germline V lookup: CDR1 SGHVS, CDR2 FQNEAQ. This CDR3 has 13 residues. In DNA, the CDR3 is TGTGCCAGCAGCTTCTCCGGGGCCAACGTCCTGACTTTC. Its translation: CASSFSGANVLTF. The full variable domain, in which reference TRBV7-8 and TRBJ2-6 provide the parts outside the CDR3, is GAGVSQSPRYKVAKRGQDVALRCDPISGHVSLFWYQQALGQGPEFLTYFQNEAQLDKSGLPSDRFFAERPEGSVSTLKIQRTQQEDSAVYLCASSFSGANVLTFGAGSRLTVL.

The CDR3 sequence: CASSEIPNYEQYF. CDR3 coding DNA: TGTGCCAGCAGTGAAATCCCCAACTACGAGCAGTACTTC. The V and J genes are TRBV6-1 and TRBJ2-7; D remains ambiguous. Trimming shortened V by 2 bases and J by 3 bases, and 8 bases separated the two germline ends. The CDR3 extends over 13 amino acids. CDR1 is MNHNS and CDR2 is SASEGT in the germline V gene.

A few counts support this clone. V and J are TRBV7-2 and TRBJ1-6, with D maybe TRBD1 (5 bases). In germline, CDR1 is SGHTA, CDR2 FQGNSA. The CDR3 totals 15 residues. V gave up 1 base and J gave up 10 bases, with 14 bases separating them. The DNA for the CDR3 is TGTGCCAGCAGCTTAGGGCGCGAAAGGGGATCACCCCTCCACTTT. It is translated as CASSLGRERGSPLHF.

The CDR3 here is CASSEREGRTGELFF. The DNA of the CDR3 is TGCGCCAGCAGTGAGCGGGAGGGCCGCACCGGGGAGCTGTTTTTT. The rearrangement uses TRBV10-1 and TRBJ2-2; 8 positions match TRBD2. After removal of 2 bases from V and 4 bases from J, the junction contained 3 bases not matched to a gene. The V gene's germline CDR1 is WNHNN and CDR2 SYGVQD (reference sequence). This CDR3 is built from 15 residues.

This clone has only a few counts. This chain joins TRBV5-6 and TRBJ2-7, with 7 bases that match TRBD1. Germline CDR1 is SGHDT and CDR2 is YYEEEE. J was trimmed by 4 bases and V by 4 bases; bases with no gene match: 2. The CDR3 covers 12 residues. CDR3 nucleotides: TGTGCCAGCAGCAAGACAGGGTACGAGCAGTACTTC. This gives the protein CASSKTGYEQYF.

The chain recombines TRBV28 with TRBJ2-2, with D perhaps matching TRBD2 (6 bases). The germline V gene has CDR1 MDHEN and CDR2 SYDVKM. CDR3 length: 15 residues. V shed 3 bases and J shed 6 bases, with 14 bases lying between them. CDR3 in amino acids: CASSLAAGRAGELFF. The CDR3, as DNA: TGTGCCAGCAGTTTGGCGGCGGGACGGGCCGGGGAGCTGTTTTTT.

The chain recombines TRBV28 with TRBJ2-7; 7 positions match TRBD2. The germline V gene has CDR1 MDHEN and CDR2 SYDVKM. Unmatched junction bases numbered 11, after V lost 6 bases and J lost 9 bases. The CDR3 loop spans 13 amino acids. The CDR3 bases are TGTGCCAGCAGGGCGACTAGCTCGGTGGGGCAGTACTTC. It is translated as CASRATSSVGQYF.

The CDR3 DNA is TGCGCCAGCAGTGTGCTAGCGGGAGGGCCAGATACGCAGTATTTT. Protein product: CASSVLAGGPDTQYF. The gene calls are TRBV10-2 and TRBJ2-3, with 12 bases identical to TRBD2. J gave up 4 bases and V 4 bases, and 3 bases lay outside the gene matches. The CDR3 contains 15 residues. Germline CDR1 and CDR2: WSHSY and SAAADI.

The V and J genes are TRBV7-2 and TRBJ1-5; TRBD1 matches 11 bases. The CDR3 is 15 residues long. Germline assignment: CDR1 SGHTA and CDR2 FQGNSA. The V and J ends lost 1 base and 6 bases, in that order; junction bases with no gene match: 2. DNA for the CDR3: TGTGCCAGCAGCTTAGGGACAGGGGGCGGTCAGCCCCAGCATTTT. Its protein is CASSLGTGGGQPQHF. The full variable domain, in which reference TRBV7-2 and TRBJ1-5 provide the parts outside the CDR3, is GAGVSQSPSNKVTEKGKDVELRCDPISGHTALYWYRQSLGQGLEFLIYFQGNSAPDKSGLPSDRFSAERTGGSVSTLTIQRTQQEDSAVYLCASSLGTGGGQPQHFGDGTRLSIL.

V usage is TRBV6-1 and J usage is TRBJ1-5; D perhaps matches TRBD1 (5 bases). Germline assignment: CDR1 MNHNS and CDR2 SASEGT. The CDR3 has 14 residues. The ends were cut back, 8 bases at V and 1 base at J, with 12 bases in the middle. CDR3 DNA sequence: TGTGCCAGCTCCGGGGGAGGGAGCAATCAGCCCCAGCATTTT. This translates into CASSGGGSNQPQHF.

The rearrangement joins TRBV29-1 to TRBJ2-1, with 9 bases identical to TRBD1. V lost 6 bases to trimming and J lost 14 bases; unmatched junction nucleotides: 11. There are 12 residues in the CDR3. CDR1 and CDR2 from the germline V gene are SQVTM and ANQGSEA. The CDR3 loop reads CSVLSGTGFKFF. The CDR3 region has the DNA TGCAGCGTCCTATCCGGGACAGGGTTCAAGTTCTTC.

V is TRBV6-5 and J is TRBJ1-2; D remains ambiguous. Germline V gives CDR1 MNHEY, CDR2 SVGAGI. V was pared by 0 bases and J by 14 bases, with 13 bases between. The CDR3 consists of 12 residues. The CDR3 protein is CASSYSDGPRTF. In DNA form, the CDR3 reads TGTGCCAGCAGTTACTCCGACGGCCCTAGGACCTTC.

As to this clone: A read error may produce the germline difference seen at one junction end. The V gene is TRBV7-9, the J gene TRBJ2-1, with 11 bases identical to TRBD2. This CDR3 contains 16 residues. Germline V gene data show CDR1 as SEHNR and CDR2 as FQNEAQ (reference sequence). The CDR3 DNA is TGTTCCAGCAGCCTGAGACTAGCGGGGACGGGCAATGAGCAGTTCTTC. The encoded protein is CSSSLRLAGTGNEQFF.

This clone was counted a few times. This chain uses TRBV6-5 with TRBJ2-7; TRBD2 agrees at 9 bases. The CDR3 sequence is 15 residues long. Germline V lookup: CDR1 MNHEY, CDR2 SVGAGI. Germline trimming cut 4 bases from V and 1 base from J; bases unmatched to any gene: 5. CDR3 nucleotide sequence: TGTGCCAGCAGTTTCGCGGGGGGGCGATCCTACGAGCAGTACTTC. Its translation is CASSFAGGRSYEQYF.

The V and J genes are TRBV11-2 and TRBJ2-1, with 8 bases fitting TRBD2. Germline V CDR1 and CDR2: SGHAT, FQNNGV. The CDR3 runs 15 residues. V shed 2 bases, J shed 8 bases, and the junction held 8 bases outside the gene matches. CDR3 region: CASSLRAGVWDEQFF. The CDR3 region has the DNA TGTGCCAGCAGCTTAAGAGCGGGAGTGTGGGATGAGCAGTTCTTC.

This CDR3 reads CASSERTSGKGEQYF. The DNA of the CDR3 is TGTGCCAGCAGTGAAAGAACTAGCGGGAAAGGAGAGCAGTACTTC. This sequence joins TRBV25-1 and TRBJ2-7; TRBD2 matches 10 bases. With 2 bases clipped from V and 7 bases from J, the junction kept 8 bases outside the gene matches. Looked up from germline, CDR1 is MGHDK and CDR2 is SYGVNS. The CDR3 covers 15 residues.

CDR3 DNA sequence: TGCAGCGTTGCCGAGCAGGGGTTACGGCAGCCCCAGCATTTT. Encoded protein: CSVAEQGLRQPQHF. The J gene is TRBJ1-5, the V gene TRBV29-1; tentative D call: TRBD1 (6 bases). The germline V and J ends were trimmed by 4 bases and 7 bases, with 17 bases remaining between them. CDR3 length: 14 residues. Looked up from germline, CDR1 is SQVTM and CDR2 is ANQGSEA.

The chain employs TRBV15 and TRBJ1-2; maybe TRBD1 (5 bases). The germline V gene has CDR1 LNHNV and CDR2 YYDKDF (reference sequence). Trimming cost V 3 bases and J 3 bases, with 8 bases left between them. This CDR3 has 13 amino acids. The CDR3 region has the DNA TGTGCCACCAGCAGGGAGGGGTACTATGGCTACACCTTC. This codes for CATSREGYYGYTF.